This is a list of T cell receptor beta chains from one sample in a study of shared clonotypes between healthy human individuals. Sequenced by immunoSEQ multiplex PCR; TCRdb stores in-frame clones only, minus some. This sample has more than 2,000,000 clones, with approximately 95% found just once. Material: naive CD4+ T cells from PBMCs. The receptors here all came from a man between 18 and 29 years old in good health. Some clones in this sample may be carry-over from other donors' samples. Each CDR3 is given with its conserved first and last residue. The order of the fields is CDR3 length, J gene, D gene, clone size, V gene, CDR3 DNA, CDR3 protein. A D gene is named only where the DNA matches it firmly. Only some rows state a clone size, as once, few, many or a class for expanded clones.

16 | TRBJ2-4 | TRBD1 | NA | TRBV4-1 | TGCGCCAGCAGCCACCCGGGACAGGTAACCAAAAACATTCAGTACTTC | CASSHPGQVTKNIQYF
15 | TRBJ1-4 | NA | NA | TRBV28 | TGTGCCAGCAGCTCCCAGCGGGAGGCTGGGGAAAAACTGTTTTTT | CASSSQREAGEKLFF
18 | TRBJ1-2 | NA | NA | TRBV4-2 | TGTGCCAGCAGCCAAGATATCCAGGGGTTTTTCCTTTTGGGGGGCTACACCTTC | CASSQDIQGFFLLGGYTF
14 | TRBJ2-7 | NA | NA | TRBV5-1 | TGCGCCAGCAGCTTGGTGTTGGGGAACTACGAGCAGTACTTC | CASSLVLGNYEQYF
10 | TRBJ2-7 | NA | NA | TRBV29-1 | TGCAGCGTCGGGAGTTACGAGCAGTACTTC | CSVGSYEQYF
15 | TRBJ2-7 | NA | NA | TRBV7-9 | TGTGCCAGCAGCTTATTGGGCAGGGACTCCTACGAGCAGTACTTC | CASSLLGRDSYEQYF
15 | TRBJ1-2 | NA | NA | TRBV7-6 | TGTGCCAGCAGCTTAGCTGAGGGGAGAAGGAACGGCTACACCTTC | CASSLAEGRRNGYTF
13 | TRBJ1-2 | TRBD1 | NA | TRBV28 | TGTGCCAGCAGCCAAGGACAGGGCCGCGGCTACACCTTC | CASSQGQGRGYTF
15 | TRBJ2-1 | NA | NA | TRBV7-6 | TGTGCCAGCAGCTTAGAATTGGGGGGCCTTTCAAGGCAGTTCTTC | CASSLELGGLSRQFF
14 | TRBJ1-4 | NA | NA | TRBV28 | TGTGCCAGCAGCCTCAGGCGGGTCTCTGAAAAACTGTTTTTT | CASSLRRVSEKLFF
13 | TRBJ2-5 | NA | NA | TRBV28 | TGTGCCAGCAGTTCCTCAGGATGGGAGACCCAGTACTTC | CASSSSGWETQYF
16 | TRBJ2-2 | TRBD2 | NA | TRBV28 | TGTGCCAGCAGTTTGTGGGCGGGAGCTAGCACCGGGGAGCTGTTTTTT | CASSLWAGASTGELFF
15 | TRBJ1-2 | NA | NA | TRBV2 | TGTGCCAGCAGTGAATCCTTGTCCCGACGGTATGGCTACACCTTC | CASSESLSRRYGYTF
17 | TRBJ2-1 | NA | NA | TRBV21-1 | TGTGCCAGCAGCCATGCTAGTATAGCGGGAGGGCAGAATGAGCAGTTCTTC | CASSHASIAGGQNEQFF
14 | TRBJ1-5 | NA | NA | TRBV27 | TGTGCCAGCAGTTTGGTAGGTTTGAATCAGCCCCAGCATTTT | CASSLVGLNQPQHF
16 | TRBJ2-7 | NA | NA | TRBV11-1 | TGTGCCAGCAGCCACCCTTTGACATTGGGGCTCTCCGAGCAGTACTTC | CASSHPLTLGLSEQYF
14 | TRBJ1-5 | TRBD1 | NA | TRBV6-5 | TGTGCCAGCAGTTCGGGACAGGGTAACCAGCCCCAGCATTTT | CASSSGQGNQPQHF
15 | TRBJ2-6 | NA | NA | TRBV10-3 | TGTGCCATCAGTGAGTTTGAATCTGGGGCCAACGTCCTGACTTTC | CAISEFESGANVLTF
14 | TRBJ1-1 | TRBD1 | NA | TRBV28 | TGTGCCAGCAGTTCGGGACAGAGTAACACTGAAGCTTTCTTT | CASSSGQSNTEAFF
14 | TRBJ2-5 | NA | NA | TRBV4-1 | TGCGCCAGCAGCCTCAGCGGGTCGCAAGAGACCCAGTACTTC | CASSLSGSQETQYF
13 | TRBJ2-3 | NA | NA | TRBV28 | TGTGCCAGCAGGTTAGAGAGCACAGATACGCAGTATTTT | CASRLESTDTQYF
16 | TRBJ2-7 | TRBD2 | once | TRBV9 | TGTGCCAGCAGCGTATCATCGGGACTAGCGGGAGTTGAGCAGTACTTC | CASSVSSGLAGVEQYF
11 | TRBJ1-1 | NA | few | TRBV28 | TGTGCCAGCAGTATCAGAAGAGAAGCTTTCTTT | CASSIRREAFF
14 | TRBJ2-1 | NA | NA | TRBV28 | TGTGCCAGCGCCCCGGGTGGTTCCTACAATGAGCAGTTCTTC | CASAPGGSYNEQFF
13 | TRBJ2-1 | NA | many | TRBV9 | TGTGCCAGCAGCGTAGAAAGCTACAATGAGCAGTTCTTC | CASSVESYNEQFF
15 | TRBJ2-1 | NA | NA | TRBV10-3 | TGTGCCATCAGTGACCCTAGAAGCTCCTACAATGAGCAGTTCTTC | CAISDPRSSYNEQFF
16 | TRBJ2-5 | NA | NA | TRBV27 | TGTGCCAGCTCCAAGCGGTACAGGCAGTACCAAGAGACCCAGTACTTC | CASSKRYRQYQETQYF
13 | TRBJ2-7 | TRBD1 | NA | TRBV5-1 | TGCGCCAGCAGCTGGGGACAGACCTACGAGCAGTACTTC | CASSWGQTYEQYF
12 | TRBJ1-1 | TRBD1 | few | TRBV5-1 | TGCGCCAGCAGTTGGACAGGCACTGAAGCTTTCTTT | CASSWTGTEAFF